These 9 T cell receptor beta chains were sequenced from one sample in a study of graft-versus-host responses after intestinal transplantation. Here immunoSEQ multiplex PCR was the method, and the copy in TCRdb shows in-frame clones only, minus some. The sample carries approximately 9,700 clones, 90% to 95% recorded once. Sequenced here: bone marrow, sampled approximately 1.5 years after intestinal transplantation. These TCRs come from a human patient who received an intestinal transplant, so some T cells may come from the graft donor.

The chain has TRBV4-2 and TRBJ1-6; the match to TRBD1 covers 10 bases. Losses at the gene ends were 1 base for V and 7 bases for J; bases not matched to a gene: 4. Germline V gene sequence: CDR1 LGHNA, CDR2 YNFKEQ. This CDR3 region has 16 residues. The CDR3 bases are TGTGCCAGCAGCCAAGGCGAGGGACAGGGGAATTCACCCCTCCACTTT. The encoded protein is CASSQGEGQGNSPLHF.

The chain uses TRBV20-1 and TRBJ2-5; D uncertain. The CDR3 has 10 amino acids. V lost 5 bases to trimming and J lost 2 bases, with 3 bases between them. Germline V CDR1 and CDR2: DFQATT, SNEGSKA (reference sequence). The CDR3 loop reads CSAAQETQYF. The DNA for the CDR3 is TGCAGTGCTGCACAAGAGACCCAGTACTTC.

This chain joins TRBV21-1 and TRBJ1-2; the D call of TRBD1 is as the table states it, not checked on the DNA. TRBV21-1 is marked as a pseudogene. The CDR3 has 17 residues. The CDR3 spells CASSNTQRDRGLDGYTF. CDR3 in DNA: TGTGCCAGCAGCAATACACAACGGGACAGGGGGCTGGATGGCTACACCTTC.

A single count supports this clone. The V and J genes are TRBV11-2 and TRBJ1-1; 7 positions agree with TRBD1. The CDR3 is 13 residues long. The germline CDR1 and CDR2 sequences are SGHAT and FQNNGV. V lost 5 bases to trimming and J lost 3 bases; unmatched junction nucleotides: 3. CDR3 in DNA: TGTGCCAGCAGCCAACAGGGGTACACTGAAGCTTTCTTT. Residues: CASSQQGYTEAFF.

The CDR3 DNA follows: TGTGCCAGCAGCGTAGGAGATAGCGGGAGATTAGGTGAGCAGTTCTTC. This translates into CASSVGDSGRLGEQFF. The chain recombines TRBV9 with TRBJ2-1; 9 nucleotides align to TRBD2. V shed 0 bases, J shed 9 bases, and the junction held 10 bases outside the gene matches. Germline V gene lookup returns CDR1 SGDLS and CDR2 YYNGEE. The CDR3 sequence is 16 residues long. Complete variable domain (other parts from reference TRBV9 and TRBJ2-1): DSGVTQTPKHLITATGQRVTLRCSPRSGDLSVYWYQQSLDQGLQFLIQYYNGEERAKGNILERFSAQQFPDLHSELNLSSLELGDSALYFCASSVGDSGRLGEQFFGPGTRLTVL.

The V gene is TRBV5-4, the J gene TRBJ2-5; the match to TRBD2 covers 10 bases. Trimming removed 1 base from V and 5 bases from J; junction bases left unmatched: 8. CDR1 SGHNT and CDR2 YYREEE come from the germline V gene (reference sequence). The CDR3 spans 16 residues. In DNA form, the CDR3 reads TGTGCCAGCAGCTTGATGGGAGCGGGAGGGCCGGAGACCCAGTACTTC. Translating it yields CASSLMGAGGPETQYF.

The V call is TRBV6-5, the J call TRBJ2-7; D unresolved. CDR1 MNHEY and CDR2 SVGAGI come from the germline V gene. This CDR3 has 14 amino acids. The V gene lost 2 bases and the J gene lost 3 bases, with 11 bases spanning the gap. CDR3 loop: CASSYSSRGYEQYF. CDR3 nucleotides: TGTGCCAGCAGTTACAGCTCCCGTGGCTACGAGCAGTACTTC.

The genes are TRBV28 and TRBJ1-2; D gene unclear. Germline V lookup: CDR1 MDHEN, CDR2 SYDVKM. The CDR3 has 14 residues. Trimming left V 1 base short and J 1 base short, with 7 bases between. The CDR3 region has the DNA TGTGCCAGCAGTTTATCCGGGAATAACTATGGCTACACCTTC. Translating it yields CASSLSGNNYGYTF.

The chain joins TRBV7-9 to TRBJ2-1; weak D call: TRBD2 (5 bases). V was trimmed by 0 bases and J by 0 bases, leaving 15 bases between them. Germline V gene data show CDR1 as SEHNR and CDR2 as FQNEAQ (reference sequence). The CDR3 totals 18 residues. CDR3 loop: CASSLALGGLSSYNEQFF. Written as DNA, the CDR3 is TGTGCCAGCAGCTTAGCCCTGGGCGGGTTGAGCTCCTACAATGAGCAGTTCTTC.